The 21 T cell receptor beta chains below come from one sample, sequenced in a study of regulatory T cells in long-lasting Graves disease. Time point meaning: persistent/refractory GD, antithyroid drugs over 5 years with positive TRAb. Extracted RNA from PBMCs served as the source of the TCR library. Assembly of TCR beta libraries relied on iRepertoire HTBI primers together with Arm-PCR of CDR3 regions. MiXCR, run by TCRdb on the multiplex PCR reads, gives a single entry per CDR3 protein. This table has 600,000 to 850,000 distinct CDR3 sequences, 30% appearing once. The sample was peripheral blood mononuclear cells (PBMCs), taken when the disease was refractory, from a patient treated with antithyroid drugs. These receptors were taken from a female donor with Graves disease.

On this clonotype itself: Possible read error: a much larger clone is one base away. V is TRBV28 and J is TRBJ1-2, with unresolved D. The germline V gene has CDR1 MDHEN and CDR2 SYDVKM. This CDR3 comprises 11 residues. The V end was cut by 7 bases, the J end by 4 bases, with 7 bases between. DNA for the CDR3: TGTGCCAGCACCAGCCTCTATGGCTACACCTTC. It codes for CASTSLYGYTF.

This clonotype has only a few counts. The V gene is TRBV19, the J gene TRBJ1-2; 12 bases agree with TRBD1. The CDR3 has 14 amino acids. After removal of 9 bases from V and 7 bases from J, the junction contained 9 bases not matched to a gene. CDR1 LNHDA and CDR2 SQIVND come from the germline V gene (reference sequence). CDR3 DNA sequence: TGTGCCAGCGATGGGACAGGGGGCGCCTCTGGCTACACCTTC. It codes for CASDGTGGASGYTF.

This clonotype was recorded at least ten times. This sequence joins TRBV18 and TRBJ1-1, with D unresolved. CDR1 is KGHSH, CDR2 LQKENI, per germline. Trimming pared 6 bases from V and 5 bases from J, leaving 7 bases between. The CDR3 is 11 amino acids. The CDR3 sequence: CASSAETEAFF. The CDR3 DNA follows: TGTGCCAGCTCGGCCGAGACTGAAGCTTTCTTT.

This clonotype turned up a few times. CDR3 in DNA: TGCAGTGCTAGACCCGGGACTCCCTACCAAGAGCAGTACTTC. It translates to CSARPGTPYQEQYF. This chain uses TRBV20-1 with TRBJ2-7; possible D gene TRBD2, 6 bases. The CDR3 covers 14 residues. V gave up 2 bases and J gave up 7 bases, with 18 bases separating them. Germline V gene sequence: CDR1 DFQATT, CDR2 SNEGSKA (reference sequence).

This clonotype was picked up many times. The rearrangement links TRBV20-1 to TRBJ2-7; either TRBD1 or TRBD2 may fit D (6 bases each). CDR1 is DFQATT and CDR2 is SNEGSKA in the germline V gene (reference sequence). CDR3 length: 14 amino acids. The V gene lost 6 bases and the J gene lost 4 bases, with 19 bases spanning the gap. The CDR3 coding sequence is TGCAGTGCGAGGACAGACGGGGGACGATACGAGCAGTACTTC. Amino acid sequence: CSARTDGGRYEQYF.

V is TRBV7-3 and J is TRBJ2-3, with 7 bases that match TRBD1. Trimming cost V 2 bases and J 3 bases; bases outside gene matches: 5. The CDR3 loop spans 15 amino acids. Looked up from germline, CDR1 is SGHTA and CDR2 is FQGTGA. The CDR3 protein is CASSLLGRGTDTQYF. DNA for the CDR3: TGTGCCAGCAGCTTATTGGGCAGGGGGACAGATACGCAGTATTTT.

The chain is built from TRBV20-1 and TRBJ1-2, with a possible D match to TRBD1 (5 bases). V dropped 1 base and J dropped 5 bases, with 11 bases sitting between them. There are 13 residues in the CDR3. CDR1 and CDR2 (germline): DFQATT, SNEGSKA (reference sequence). DNA for the CDR3: TGCAGTGCTAGAGTCGGGGCAGGGTATGGCTACACCTTC. It translates to CSARVGAGYGYTF.

This chain uses TRBV29-1 with TRBJ1-3; 8 bases are shared with TRBD1. Germline V gives CDR1 SQVTM, CDR2 ANQGSEA. This CDR3 contains 19 residues. V gave up 7 bases and J gave up 4 bases; unmatched junction bases: 24. The CDR3 protein is CSATTRGRQGRYFGNTIYF. As DNA, the CDR3 is TGCAGCGCTACAACCAGGGGTAGACAGGGGCGGTATTTCGGAAACACCATATATTTT.

This clonotype was counted at least ten times. The genes are TRBV7-9 and TRBJ2-2; D uncertain. The CDR3 length is 15 residues. Germline values: CDR1 SEHNR, CDR2 FQNEAQ (reference sequence). Between the trimmed V and J ends, which lost 2 bases and 7 bases, there was a span of 14 bases. The CDR3 loop reads CASSLNHRRSGELFF. The CDR3 DNA is TGTGCCAGCAGCTTAAATCACAGAAGGAGCGGGGAGCTGTTTTTT.

The V and J genes are TRBV2 and TRBJ2-3, with 8 bases that match TRBD2. The CDR3 is 15 amino acids. Germline trimming cut 6 bases from V and 2 bases from J; bases unmatched to any gene: 7. The V gene's germline CDR1 is SNHLY and CDR2 FYNNEI. CDR3 residues: CASRGTSRDTDTQYF. The CDR3, as DNA: TGTGCCAGCAGAGGGACTAGTAGGGACACAGATACGCAGTATTTT.

CDR3 sequence (DNA): TGCGCCAGCAGCCTCGCCAGGGAGGGTTACTATGGCTACACCTTC. Its protein is CASSLAREGYYGYTF. The chain employs TRBV5-1 and TRBJ1-2, with D possibly TRBD1 on 5 matching bases. The V gene's germline CDR1 is SGHRS and CDR2 YFSETQ. The CDR3 loop spans 15 amino acids. Trimming took 4 bases from V and 3 from J, leaving 16 bases between them.

A few counts support this clonotype. The rearrangement joins TRBV28 to TRBJ1-2; weak D call: TRBD1 (6 bases). The CDR3 length is 14 residues. Germline V CDR1 and CDR2: MDHEN, SYDVKM. The germline V and J ends were trimmed by 3 bases and 3 bases, with 11 bases remaining between them. CDR3 sequence reads: CASSFRGADYGYTF. DNA of the CDR3: TGTGCCAGCAGTTTCAGGGGCGCGGACTATGGCTACACCTTC.

The chain recombines TRBV29-1 with TRBJ2-7, with 8 bases that match TRBD2. V lost 2 bases and J lost 5; bases outside the gene matches: 2. This CDR3 comprises 12 residues. Germline V lookup: CDR1 SQVTM, CDR2 ANQGSEA. CDR3 amino acids: CSVELAGNEQYF. CDR3 DNA: TGCAGCGTTGAATTAGCGGGAAACGAGCAGTACTTC.

The rearrangement joins TRBV4-2 to TRBJ2-5; TRBD2 might be the D (5 bases). This CDR3 is built from 16 residues. Trimming removed 3 bases from V and 4 bases from J, with 18 bases in between. Germline-derived CDR1 and CDR2 are LGHNA and YNFKEQ. The CDR3 region has the DNA TGTGCCAGCAGCCAGTCGGGATCCCCGAGTGGAGAGACCCAGTACTTC. This translates into CASSQSGSPSGETQYF.

This clonotype was detected a few times. The gene calls are TRBV6-1 and TRBJ1-5; the match to TRBD1 covers 8 bases. Trimming at V came to 5 bases and at J to 5 bases, leaving 8 bases not matched to a gene. CDR1 MNHNS and CDR2 SASEGT come from the germline V gene. The CDR3 covers 15 residues. CDR3: CASSRGQGPDQPQHF. For the CDR3, the DNA is TGTGCCAGCAGTCGCGGACAGGGACCAGATCAGCCCCAGCATTTT.

A few counts support this clonotype. The rearrangement uses TRBV25-1 and TRBJ1-2, with 7 nucleotides matching TRBD1. CDR3 length: 13 amino acids. Germline V lookup: CDR1 MGHDK, CDR2 SYGVNS. V was pared by 1 base and J by 8 bases, with 4 bases of the junction left unmatched. The chain's CDR3 is CASSESTGRGYTF. The CDR3 nucleotides read TGTGCCAGCAGTGAATCGACAGGGCGAGGCTACACCTTC.

The V call is TRBV20-1, the J call TRBJ1-1; the D is unclear. The CDR3 consists of 14 residues. In germline, CDR1 is DFQATT, CDR2 SNEGSKA (reference sequence). With 0 bases removed from V and 2 bases from J, the gap between germline ends came to 10 bases. The chain's CDR3 is CSARDSQFNTEAFF. The CDR3, as DNA: TGCAGTGCTAGAGATTCCCAGTTTAACACTGAAGCTTTCTTT.

The CDR3 here is CASSWGHGGQDIQYF. The CDR3 DNA is TGTGCCAGCAGCTGGGGACATGGAGGCCAAGACATTCAGTACTTC. The rearrangement links TRBV5-6 to TRBJ2-4, with D perhaps TRBD1 (6 bases). This CDR3 contains 15 residues. Looked up from germline, CDR1 is SGHDT and CDR2 is YYEEEE. The V end was cut by 3 bases, the J end by 8 bases, with 18 bases between.

V and J are TRBV6-9 and TRBJ1-2; a possible D gene is TRBD1 (5 bases). Germline CDR1 reads MNHGY; CDR2 reads SVAAGI. V was clipped by 4 bases and J by 1 base, with 16 bases between them. CDR3 size: 16 residues. CDR3 nucleotide sequence: TGTGCCAGCAGTTGGGGGATGGCGGGGTTTAACTATGGCTACACCTTC. It yields the protein CASSWGMAGFNYGYTF.

This clonotype was seen repeatedly, ten times or more. The rearrangement joins TRBV20-1 to TRBJ1-5, with D possibly matching TRBD1 (5 bases). Germline V lookup: CDR1 DFQATT, CDR2 SNEGSKA (reference sequence). The CDR3 sequence is 13 residues long. V gave up 6 bases and J gave up 9 bases, with 18 bases separating them. The CDR3 spells CSANVPGERPQHF. CDR3 DNA sequence: TGCAGTGCAAATGTCCCGGGGGAGCGGCCCCAGCATTTT.

This clonotype was seen a handful of times. The rearrangement joins TRBV27 to TRBJ2-7, with a possible D match to TRBD1 (6 bases). CDR1 and CDR2 from the germline V gene are MNHEY and SMNVEV (reference sequence). The CDR3 sequence is 14 residues long. Trimming shortened V by 6 bases and J by 2 bases, and 14 bases separated the two germline ends. The CDR3 here is CASRHRDTAYEQYF. DNA for the CDR3: TGTGCCAGCAGACACCGGGACACAGCCTACGAGCAGTACTTC.